This TCR beta chain was recorded in a study of cytomegalovirus exposure and HLA in healthy donors. Study results and caveats: Common viral pathogens seemed, in a later analysis, to connect with several of the most significant clusters.

In the case of this clone: Its matching antigen is unknown.

This cohort consisted of healthy bone marrow donors. PCR employed 60 Vbeta and 13 Jbeta primers. Clones were read by immunoSEQ multiplex PCR, and TCRdb kept only the in-frame ones, dropping some. The sample has 110,000 or so clones, 70% to 80% seen once. The CDR3 is 14 residues long. The germline V gene encodes CDR1 LNHDA and CDR2 SQIVND (reference sequence). Between the trimmed V and J ends, which lost 6 bases and 5 bases, there was a span of 14 bases. The TCR was taken from a middle-aged woman in good health and CMV-seropositive. The rearrangement links TRBV19 to TRBJ2-1; maybe TRBD1 (6 bases). Specimen: PBMCs. This CDR3 reads CASRVWTADNEQFF. Written as DNA, the CDR3 is TGTGCCAGTAGGGTTTGGACAGCGGACAATGAGCAGTTCTTC.